Listed below are T cell receptor beta chains from one sample, sequenced in a study of shared clonotypes between healthy human individuals. This table comes from immunoSEQ multiplex PCR, and its TCRdb copy is limited to in-frame clones, with some not included. Counted here are 1.4 million to 1.5 million clones, roughly 96% occurring once; the ten biggest clones make up 1% to 1.5%. Material: naive CD4+ T cells sorted from blood. The source of these receptors is a man aged 30 to 45 in good health. CDR3s include the opening cysteine and the closing phenylalanine or tryptophan. D genes are given only for firm matches. Clone size appears in some rows only: once, few, many, or a class for an expanded clone.

CDR3 | DNA | V | size | J | D
CASSFFVGQGYNEQFF | TGTGCCAGCAGCTTTTTCGTAGGACAGGGCTACAATGAGCAGTTCTTC | TRBV5-4 | NA | TRBJ2-1 | TRBD1
CASSLPKGQQPQHF | TGTGCCAGCAGCCTGCCCAAAGGGCAACAGCCCCAGCATTTT | TRBV7-2 | NA | TRBJ1-5 | NA
CASTPGTIGEKLFF | TGTGCCAGCACCCCAGGGACGATAGGAGAAAAACTGTTTTTT | TRBV28 | NA | TRBJ1-4 | NA
CASSLQGEGQPQHF | TGCGCCAGCAGCTTGCAGGGAGAGGGTCAGCCCCAGCATTTT | TRBV5-1 | NA | TRBJ1-5 | NA
CASSSTGTGSEKLFF | TGTGCCAGCAGCTCTACCGGGACAGGGAGTGAAAAACTGTTTTTT | TRBV7-2 | NA | TRBJ1-4 | TRBD1
CASSLLGVQETQYF | TGTGCCAGCAGCTTATTGGGCGTCCAAGAGACCCAGTACTTC | TRBV7-2 | NA | TRBJ2-5 | NA
CASSLGTGGQEKLFF | TGTGCCAGCTCACTCGGGACAGGGGGCCAGGAAAAACTGTTTTTT | TRBV18 | NA | TRBJ1-4 | TRBD1
CASSLGDRNTEAFF | TGTGCCAGCAGCTTGGGGGACAGAAACACTGAAGCTTTCTTT | TRBV5-6 | NA | TRBJ1-1 | TRBD1
CASSSPGPIYEQYF | TGTGCCAGCAGCTCGCCGGGACCGATCTACGAGCAGTACTTC | TRBV5-4 | NA | TRBJ2-7 | NA
CASSQTSGSYEQYF | TGCGCCAGCAGCCAAACTAGCGGGAGTTACGAGCAGTACTTC | TRBV4-1 | NA | TRBJ2-7 | TRBD2
CASSLRQGSTDTQYF | TGCGCCAGCAGCTTACGACAGGGTAGCACAGATACGCAGTATTTT | TRBV5-1 | once | TRBJ2-3 | TRBD1
CATSHHRGGSYNEQFF | TGTGCCACAAGCCACCATCGGGGGGGCTCCTACAATGAGCAGTTCTTC | TRBV19 | once | TRBJ2-1 | TRBD2
CSVRDNSGTEAFF | TGCAGCGTCCGGGACAATTCGGGCACTGAAGCTTTCTTT | TRBV29-1 | NA | TRBJ1-1 | NA
CASSLRAIGTYNEQFF | TGTGCCAGCAGCTTACGAGCGATCGGGACCTACAATGAGCAGTTCTTC | TRBV7-9 | NA | TRBJ2-1 | NA
CASSPGGDTNTEAFF | TGTGCCAGCTCACCGGGGGGGGATACGAACACTGAAGCTTTCTTT | TRBV18 | NA | TRBJ1-1 | NA
CASSLRLAGGLYEQYF | TGTGCCAGCAGCTTAAGACTAGCGGGAGGCCTCTACGAGCAGTACTTC | TRBV7-3 | NA | TRBJ2-7 | TRBD2
CASSPGQGMYEQYF | TGTGCCAGCAGCCCTGGACAGGGGATGTACGAGCAGTACTTC | TRBV11-2 | NA | TRBJ2-7 | TRBD1
CAISGLARGGRDEQFF | TGTGCCATCAGTGGACTAGCAAGGGGTGGGCGTGATGAGCAGTTCTTC | TRBV10-3 | once | TRBJ2-1 | TRBD2
CASSLAGGPGDTQYF | TGTGCCAGCAGTCTAGCGGGAGGGCCCGGAGATACGCAGTATTTT | TRBV28 | NA | TRBJ2-3 | TRBD2
CASRTRLAGGKQYF | TGTGCCAGCAGAACTCGACTAGCGGGAGGGAAGCAGTACTTC | TRBV11-2 | once | TRBJ2-7 | TRBD2
CASSFRPGGFEKLFF | TGTGCCAGCAGCTTTCGGCCAGGGGGCTTTGAAAAACTGTTTTTT | TRBV5-6 | NA | TRBJ1-4 | TRBD1
CASSFSGNQPQHF | TGTGCCAGCAGCTTTAGCGGCAATCAGCCCCAGCATTTT | TRBV5-8 | NA | TRBJ1-5 | NA